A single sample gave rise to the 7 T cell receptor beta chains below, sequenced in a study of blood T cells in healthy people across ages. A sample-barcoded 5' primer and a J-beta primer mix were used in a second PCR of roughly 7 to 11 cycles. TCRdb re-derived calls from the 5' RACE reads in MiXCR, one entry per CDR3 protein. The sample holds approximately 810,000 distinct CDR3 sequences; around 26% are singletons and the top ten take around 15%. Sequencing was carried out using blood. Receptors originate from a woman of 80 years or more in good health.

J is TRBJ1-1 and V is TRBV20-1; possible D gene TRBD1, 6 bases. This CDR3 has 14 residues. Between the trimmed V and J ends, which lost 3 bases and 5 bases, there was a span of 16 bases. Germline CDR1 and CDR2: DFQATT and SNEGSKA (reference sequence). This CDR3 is CSASYREGRTEAFF. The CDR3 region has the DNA TGCAGTGCTAGCTACAGGGAGGGGAGAACTGAAGCTTTCTTT.

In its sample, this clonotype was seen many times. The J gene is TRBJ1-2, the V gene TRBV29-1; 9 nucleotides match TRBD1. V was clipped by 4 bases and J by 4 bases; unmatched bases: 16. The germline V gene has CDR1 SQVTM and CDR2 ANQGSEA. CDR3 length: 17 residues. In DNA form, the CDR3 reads TGCAGCGTTGTAACCCTGGACAGGGGTCGAGGCGTCTATGGCTACACCTTC. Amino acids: CSVVTLDRGRGVYGYTF.

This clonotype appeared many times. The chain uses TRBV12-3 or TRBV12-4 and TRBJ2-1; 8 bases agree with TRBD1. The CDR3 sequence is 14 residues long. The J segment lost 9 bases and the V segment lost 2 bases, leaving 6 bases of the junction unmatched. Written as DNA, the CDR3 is TGTGCCAGCAGTTTAAGCCGGACAGGGACTGAGCAGTTCTTC. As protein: CASSLSRTGTEQFF.

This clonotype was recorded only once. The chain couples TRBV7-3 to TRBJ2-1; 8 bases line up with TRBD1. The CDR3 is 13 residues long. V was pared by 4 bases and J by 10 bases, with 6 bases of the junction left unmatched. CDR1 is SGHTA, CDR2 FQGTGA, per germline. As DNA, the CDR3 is TGTGCCAGCAGCTCCGACAGGGGTTTCGAGCAGTTCTTC. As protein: CASSSDRGFEQFF.

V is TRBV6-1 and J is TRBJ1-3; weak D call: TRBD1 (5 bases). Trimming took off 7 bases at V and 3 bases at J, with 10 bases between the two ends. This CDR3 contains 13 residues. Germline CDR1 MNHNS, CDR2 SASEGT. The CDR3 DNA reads TGTGCCAGCATGGGGGTGCGTGGAAACACCATATATTTT. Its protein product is CASMGVRGNTIYF.

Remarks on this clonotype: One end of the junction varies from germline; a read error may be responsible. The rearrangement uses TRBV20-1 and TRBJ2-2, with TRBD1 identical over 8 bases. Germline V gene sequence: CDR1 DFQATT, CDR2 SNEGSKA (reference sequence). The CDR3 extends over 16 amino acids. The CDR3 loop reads CSAHRAGTGVSGELLF. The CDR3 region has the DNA TGCAGTGCTCACCGAGCCGGGACAGGAGTTTCCGGGGAGCTGTTGTTT.

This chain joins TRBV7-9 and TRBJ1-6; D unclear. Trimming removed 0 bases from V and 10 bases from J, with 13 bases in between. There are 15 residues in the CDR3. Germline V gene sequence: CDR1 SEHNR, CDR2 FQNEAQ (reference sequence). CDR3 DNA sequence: TGTGCCAGCAGCTTAGCGGAGGGTTTGAGCTCACCCCTCCACTTT. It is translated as CASSLAEGLSSPLHF.